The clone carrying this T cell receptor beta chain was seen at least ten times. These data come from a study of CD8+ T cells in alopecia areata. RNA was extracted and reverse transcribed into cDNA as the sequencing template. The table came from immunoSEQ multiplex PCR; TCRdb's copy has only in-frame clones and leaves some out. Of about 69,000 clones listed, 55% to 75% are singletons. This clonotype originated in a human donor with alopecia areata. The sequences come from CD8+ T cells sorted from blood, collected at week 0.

This CDR3 reads CASSDSTGGNSPLHF. CDR3 sequence (DNA): TGTGCCAGCAGTGACTCGACAGGGGGCAATTCACCCCTCCACTTT. V gene TRBV6-4 combines with J gene TRBJ1-6, with TRBD1 matching 10 bases. The CDR3 has 15 amino acids. Germline loops: CDR1 MRHNA, CDR2 SNTAGT. V lost 0 bases to trimming and J lost 7 bases; unmatched junction nucleotides: 0.